This entry concerns a single T cell receptor (beta chain). The data belong to a study of shared clonotypes between healthy human individuals. V was clipped by 6 bases and J by 5 bases; unmatched bases: 7. The CDR3 loop spans 15 amino acids. Clones were sequenced by immunoSEQ multiplex PCR, and TCRdb holds only the in-frame ones, with some missing. The data contain 2.3 million or so clones, 85% to 95% of them singletons. The chain is built from TRBV23-1 and TRBJ2-1, with 10 bases identical to TRBD2. TRBV23-1 carries the ORF label, with uncertain function. This receptor was obtained from a man aged 18-30 years in good health. Some clones in this sample may be carry-over from other donors' samples. The sequencing sample was made of naive CD4+ T cells from PBMCs. Subset given: CD45RA+ positively selected. The CDR3 nucleotides are TGCGCCAGCAGGTGGTTGGGGACTAGCGACAATGAGCAGTTCTTC. It translates to CASRWLGTSDNEQFF.